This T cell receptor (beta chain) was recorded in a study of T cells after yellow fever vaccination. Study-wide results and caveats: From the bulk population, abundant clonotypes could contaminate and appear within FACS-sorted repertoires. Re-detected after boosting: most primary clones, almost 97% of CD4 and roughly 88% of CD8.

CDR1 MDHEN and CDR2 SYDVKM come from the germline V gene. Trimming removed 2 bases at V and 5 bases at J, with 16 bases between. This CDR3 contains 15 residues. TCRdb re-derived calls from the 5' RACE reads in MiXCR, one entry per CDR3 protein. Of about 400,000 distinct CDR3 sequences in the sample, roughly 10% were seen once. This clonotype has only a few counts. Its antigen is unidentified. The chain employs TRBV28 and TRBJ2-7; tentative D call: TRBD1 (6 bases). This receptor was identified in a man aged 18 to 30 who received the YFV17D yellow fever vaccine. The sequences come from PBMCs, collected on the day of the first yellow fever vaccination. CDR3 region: CASSLGAAGENEQYV. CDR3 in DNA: TGTGCCAGCAGTTTAGGAGCGGCAGGGGAAAACGAGCAGTACGTC.